Here is one T cell receptor beta chain with its context. With 0 bases clipped from V and 7 bases from J, the junction kept 2 bases outside the gene matches. This CDR3 contains 14 residues. Germline CDR1 MNHNY, CDR2 SVGAGI (reference sequence). Authors' data handling: Estimation of nucleated cell counts relied on the amplification of reference gene primers. The protocol was immunoSEQ multiplex PCR, while the TCRdb copy is restricted to in-frame clones and leaves out a portion. From that table come the V and J calls and clone size; the DNA was used to work out D and trimming. Counted here are over 90,000 clones, roughly 92% occurring once; the ten biggest clones make up approximately 1.9%. This sample was taken from a study of blood T cell repertoires in COVID-19. Study-level background: From T cells, B-cell-depleted T cells, or PBMCs came the material, which was cDNA or gDNA.

This receptor was identified in a woman between 45 and 60 years old with COVID-19, enrolled during active disease. The chain carries TRBV6-6 and TRBJ1-5, with 8 bases lining up with TRBD1. The sample taken for sequencing was peripheral blood. The CDR3 reads CASSYSGTGQPQHF. The CDR3 bases are TGTGCCAGCAGTTACTCAGGGACAGGACAGCCCCAGCATTTT.